This entry is about one TCR beta chain. Its antigen is unidentified. Samples came from axillary lymph nodes draining the breast cancer. These data belong to a study of breast tumors, draining lymph nodes, adjacent tissues. Whole-study results and caveats: The lymph node origin of tumor T cells was framed as consistent with a hypothesis, not demonstrated. Compared with lymph nodes, tumors were less diverse; compared with nontumor tissue, more. Data fit most tumor T cells coming from lymph node, expanding in tumor. Compared with basal-like, luminal-like tumors shared significantly more repertoire with nontumor tissue.

TCRdb used MiXCR to reprocess the multiplex PCR reads, holding one entry per CDR3 protein. The sample lists approximately 280,000 distinct CDR3 sequences; over 30% were seen once. The sequencing sample was made of axillary lymph node tissue. This TCR was sampled from a female donor with breast cancer. Some clones in this sample may be carry-over from other donors' samples.

The CDR3 sequence is CASSLPTSGDPSTDTQYF. As DNA, the CDR3 is TGTGCCAGCAGCTTACCCACTAGCGGGGATCCTAGCACAGATACGCAGTATTTT. The V gene is TRBV7-6, the J gene TRBJ2-3; 10 bases are a match to TRBD2. The V gene end was trimmed by 2 bases and the J gene end by 0 bases; junction bases not matched to a gene: 8. Germline assignment: CDR1 SGHVS and CDR2 FNYEAQ. The CDR3 is made up of 18 amino acids.